This T cell receptor beta chain was recovered during a study of blood T cell repertoires in COVID-19. In the study overall: Samples came from the United States, Italy and Spain, spanning acute and convalescent COVID-19.

Trimming at V came to 3 bases and at J to 3 bases, leaving 5 bases not matched to a gene. The CDR3 totals 14 residues. From germline, CDR1 is SGHNT and CDR2 YYREEE (reference sequence). In the original workflow: Cell counts per sample came from amplifying reference gene primers. TCRdb keeps only in-frame clones here, not all; method: immunoSEQ multiplex PCR. The V and J calls and clone size were taken over from that table, and D and trimming were inferred from the DNA. There are 150,000 to 200,000 clones in the sample; 70% to 90% occur only once, and approximately 21% lies in the top ten. The sequence came from a man aged 60 to 75 with active or convalescent COVID-19. The sequenced sample consisted of peripheral blood. The chain joins TRBV5-4 to TRBJ2-5; 7 bases align to TRBD1. The CDR3 sequence is CASSSTTGKETQYF. The CDR3 DNA reads as TGTGCCAGCAGCTCGACGACAGGGAAAGAGACCCAGTACTTC.